Each of the 17 T cell receptor beta chains below was sequenced from the same sample in a study of T-cell memory formation after mild COVID-19 (dated by TCRdb to the early 2020s). The library was generated by 5' RACE. Instrument on record: Illumina NovaSeq 6000. The public reads were reanalyzed by TCRdb: fastp trimming at Q25, MiXCR alignment, in-frame beta chains only. Under each unique CDR3 protein, matching rows form one entry showing the most common genes and DNA. This sample gives 450,000 to 650,000 distinct CDR3 sequences in total; around 21% of them show up just once. The ten largest make up about an eighth of the sample. The sample comprised PBMCs or a T cell subset sorted from them (not recorded which). These receptors came from an adult woman who had mild COVID-19 (a few samples of this study predate the infection). The sample titles of this study are shuffled in the database, so cell type and time point are left out; the donor was told from shared clones.

This clonotype occurred a few times. The rearrangement links TRBV20-1 to TRBJ2-3; 11 nucleotides match TRBD2. CDR1 and CDR2 from the germline V gene are DFQATT and SNEGSKA (reference sequence). The J segment lost 6 bases and the V segment lost 0 bases, leaving 11 bases of the junction unmatched. The CDR3 length is 17 residues. In DNA, the CDR3 is TGCAGTGCTAGAGAGCGGGAACTAGCGGGAGTTGGGGATACGCAGTATTTT. Encoded protein: CSARERELAGVGDTQYF.

The V call is TRBV3-1, the J call TRBJ2-7; D is possibly TRBD1 (6 bases). Germline loops: CDR1 LGHDT, CDR2 YNNKEL (reference sequence). The CDR3 covers 15 residues. Trimming stripped 1 base from V and 3 bases from J, with 13 bases between. The CDR3 sequence: CASSQGGTPIYEQYF. Here the CDR3 DNA reads TGTGCCAGCAGCCAAGGGGGGACACCGATCTACGAGCAGTACTTC.

This clonotype showed up just a few times. V and J are TRBV7-9 and TRBJ2-7; TRBD1 agrees at 9 bases. V shed 3 bases and J 4 bases; nucleotides not matched to a gene: 7. The CDR3 has 15 amino acids. From germline, CDR1 is SEHNR and CDR2 FQNEAQ (reference sequence). CDR3 residues: CASSFTGQGSYEQYF. CDR3 nucleotide sequence: TGTGCCAGCAGCTTTACGGGACAGGGTTCATACGAGCAGTACTTC.

This clonotype came up a few times. This chain connects TRBV4-3 to TRBJ2-7; D unclear. The CDR3 totals 13 residues. Looked up from germline, CDR1 is LGHNA and CDR2 is YSLEER. V dropped 4 bases and J dropped 7 bases, with 14 bases sitting between them. The CDR3: CASSPTRSTEQYF. The CDR3 bases are TGCGCCAGCAGCCCGACGAGGTCTACGGAGCAGTACTTC.

This clonotype showed up many times. The DNA for the CDR3 is TGCAGTGCTAGAGATGCGACACGGGGAGCCGGGGAGCTGTTTTTT. It translates to CSARDATRGAGELFF. V is TRBV20-1 and J is TRBJ2-2; a possible D gene is TRBD2 (5 bases). The V end lost 0 bases, the J end lost 6 bases, and 14 bases lay between the germline ends. Germline-derived CDR1 and CDR2 are DFQATT and SNEGSKA (reference sequence). This CDR3 spans 15 amino acids.

The gene calls are TRBV7-9 and TRBJ1-1; D is ambiguous. Germline V gene data show CDR1 as SEHNR and CDR2 as FQNEAQ (reference sequence). V was pared by 1 base and J by 6 bases, with 9 bases between. The CDR3 is 13 residues long. In nucleotides, the CDR3 is TGTGCCAGCAGCTTAGAACTTGACGCTGAAGCTTTCTTT. Amino acid sequence: CASSLELDAEAFF.

The gene calls are TRBV12-3 or TRBV12-4 and TRBJ2-3; TRBD2 is a possible D gene (5 bases). The CDR3 is 16 residues long. V lost 2 bases and J lost 2, with 14 bases in between. The chain's CDR3 is CASSLRPSGSTDTQYF. The CDR3 region has the DNA TGTGCCAGCAGTTTAAGGCCCAGCGGATCCACAGATACGCAGTATTTT.

The gene calls are TRBV3-1 and TRBJ1-1; no reliable D call. CDR1 and CDR2 (germline): LGHDT, YNNKEL (reference sequence). The ends were cut back, 1 base at V and 4 bases at J, with 10 bases in the middle. The CDR3 has 14 amino acids. The CDR3 here is CASSQVLGFTEAFF. CDR3 nucleotide sequence: TGTGCCAGCAGCCAAGTCCTAGGTTTCACTGAAGCTTTCTTT.

This clonotype was counted only a few times. V is TRBV3-1 and J is TRBJ2-2, with 11 nucleotides matching TRBD1. The V gene's germline CDR1 is LGHDT and CDR2 YNNKEL (reference sequence). V was clipped by 6 bases and J by 4 bases; unmatched bases: 7. The CDR3 consists of 16 residues. This chain's CDR3 is CASSQPGTGGTGELFF. The CDR3 region has the DNA TGTGCCAGCAGTCAACCCGGGACAGGGGGCACCGGGGAGCTGTTTTTT.

V gene TRBV12-3 or TRBV12-4 combines with J gene TRBJ1-5; the D gene is possibly TRBD1 (6 bases). The CDR3 runs to 15 residues. V lost 3 bases and J lost 4, with 13 bases in between. The CDR3 DNA reads TGTGCCAGCAGTTTTCACAGGGTACGGAATCAGCCCCAGCATTTT. Translated, it gives CASSFHRVRNQPQHF.

The chain uses TRBV20-1 and TRBJ2-3; 7 bases agree with TRBD1. The CDR3 sequence is 15 residues long. Looked up from germline, CDR1 is DFQATT and CDR2 is SNEGSKA (reference sequence). With V trimmed by 5 bases and J by 1 base, 9 bases remained unmatched. This CDR3 is CSASRSDRGTDTQYF. The CDR3 DNA reads TGCAGTGCTTCTAGGTCTGACAGGGGCACAGATACGCAGTATTTT.

The chain is built from TRBV11-3 and TRBJ2-1; no firm D call. The CDR3 spans 15 residues. Trimming left V 5 bases short and J 3 bases short, with 14 bases between. The V gene's germline CDR1 is SGHNT and CDR2 YENEEA. This CDR3 reads CASSHGLKLYNEQFF. The CDR3 bases are TGTGCCAGCAGCCATGGGTTGAAGCTCTACAATGAGCAGTTCTTC.

V usage is TRBV20-1 and J usage is TRBJ2-5; D gene uncertain. Trimming stripped 4 bases from V and 1 base from J, with 10 bases between. Germline lookup yields CDR1 DFQATT and CDR2 SNEGSKA (reference sequence). The CDR3 spans 13 residues. For the CDR3, the DNA is TGCAGTGCTATTCTCCAGTTCCAAGAGACCCAGTACTTC. This encodes CSAILQFQETQYF.

This clonotype was seen a few times. The gene calls are TRBV4-2 and TRBJ2-7; D uncertain. The CDR3 contains 15 residues. Germline loops: CDR1 LGHNA, CDR2 YNFKEQ. Trimming left V 0 bases short and J 2 bases short, with 11 bases between. The CDR3 nucleotides are TGTGCCAGCAGCCAAGAAGTACGAGCCACCTACGAGCAGTACTTC. Protein sequence: CASSQEVRATYEQYF.

The chain recombines TRBV3-1 with TRBJ1-1; D is perhaps TRBD1 (6 bases). The V gene lost 4 bases and the J gene lost 3 bases, with 12 bases spanning the gap. Looked up from germline, CDR1 is LGHDT and CDR2 is YNNKEL (reference sequence). CDR3 length: 14 amino acids. The CDR3 region is CASSPLRQDTEAFF. The CDR3, as DNA: TGTGCCAGCAGCCCTCTTAGACAGGACACTGAAGCTTTCTTT.

This chain connects TRBV7-2 to TRBJ2-5, with D maybe TRBD1 (5 bases). CDR3 size: 14 residues. Trimming removed 10 bases at V and 5 bases at J, with 20 bases between. Germline assignment: CDR1 SGHTA and CDR2 FQGNSA. The CDR3 DNA sequence: TGTGCCACCAAAAAGGCCCCGACAGTCGAGACCCAGTACTTC. Translation gives CATKKAPTVETQYF. The whole variable domain, filled in from reference TRBV7-2 and TRBJ2-5, reads GAGVSQSPSNKVTEKGKDVELRCDPISGHTALYWYRQSLGQGLEFLIYFQGNSAPDKSGLPSDRFSAERTGGSVSTLTIQRTQQEDSAVYLCATKKAPTVETQYFGPGTRLLVL.

V and J are TRBV27 and TRBJ2-1; tentative D call: TRBD2 (6 bases). V lost 6 bases to trimming and J lost 2 bases, with 11 bases between them. This CDR3 region has 14 residues. Germline CDR1 MNHEY, CDR2 SMNVEV (reference sequence). CDR3 region: CASSRDLAYNEQFF. CDR3 bases: TGTGCCAGCAGCCGGGACTTGGCCTACAATGAGCAGTTCTTC.